This T cell receptor beta chain was captured in a study of response to subunit inactivated influenza vaccine. Study conclusions and caveats: It was the authors' suggestion that each seasonal influenza vaccination recruits few new T cells.

TCRdb re-analysed the RT-PCR reads in MiXCR, keeping a single row per CDR3 protein. The table lists hundreds of thousands of distinct CDR3 sequences, 25% of them singletons. In its sample, this clonotype was seen a few times. What it recognizes is unknown. CDR1 is SGHRS, CDR2 YFSETQ, per germline. The CDR3 runs 14 residues. The germline V and J ends were trimmed by 0 bases and 5 bases, with 9 bases remaining between them. This sequence originates from a man over 45 who received an inactivated influenza vaccine. The chain carries TRBV5-1 and TRBJ2-4; tentative D call: TRBD1 (6 bases). This specimen was CD4+ T cells sorted from PBMCs, taken roughly 5 days after vaccination. The chain's CDR3 is CASSLATGENIQYF. The CDR3, as DNA: TGCGCCAGCAGCTTGGCGACAGGTGAAAACATTCAGTACTTC.